This T cell receptor beta chain derives from a study of T cell changes during pregnancy in multiple sclerosis. This table comes from immunoSEQ multiplex PCR, and its TCRdb copy is limited to in-frame clones, with some not included. The sample lists 55,000 to 65,000 clones; about 90% were seen once. The source was peripheral blood, collected in the first trimester of pregnancy. The sequence came from a female donor in good health, enrolled as a control in a pregnancy study.

The CDR3 spells CASSLGHTTGGSGGPLHF. The DNA for the CDR3 is TGCGCCAGCAGCTTGGGGCACACAACAGGGGGAAGTGGGGGACCCCTCCACTTT. The chain uses TRBV5-1 and TRBJ1-6, with TRBD1 matching 8 bases. This CDR3 is built from 18 residues. Germline values: CDR1 SGHRS, CDR2 YFSETQ. The V gene end was trimmed by 0 bases and the J gene end by 12 bases; junction bases not matched to a gene: 17.